The source of this TCR beta chain is a study of glioma-infiltrating T cells after dendritic cell vaccination (dated by TCRdb to the mid-2010s). A note on the overall study: The cohort included about 15 glioblastoma patients drawn from Phase I and II dendritic cell vaccination trials, of whom 9 were newly diagnosed and 6 had recurrent disease. To make the vaccine, monocyte-derived dendritic cells were cultured for roughly seven days with IL-4 and GM-CSF and then pulsed overnight with autologous tumor lysate. Each patient got three intradermal injections of the dendritic cell vaccine, spaced at biweekly intervals, in the arm below the axilla. Survival after dendritic cell vaccination was correlated with TCR sequencing metrics, such as TIL content and the overlap between tumor and blood repertoires. Deep sequencing of TCR beta CDR3 regions was used to quantify tumor-infiltrating lymphocyte content and compare tumor and blood repertoires in dendritic cell-vaccinated glioblastoma patients. Between the early 2000s and the early 2010s, the patients were given dendritic cell vaccination pulsed with autologous tumor lysate.

The CDR3, cysteine through phenylalanine, is 11 amino acids long. Kept here is only the CDR3 DNA, which spans 33 bases and is read in frame from base 1. From a lookup of the germline V gene, CDR1 and CDR2 are ENHRY and SYGVKD. A distance of 3 bases separates the germline ends of V and J, which lose 7 bases and 2 bases respectively. Using the immunoSEQ assay, TCRB CDR3 regions were amplified from about 1.9 micrograms of genomic DNA, or from all available DNA when less than that was on hand. The multiplex PCR relied on 60 forward primers for TCR V beta segments and 13 reverse primers for J beta segments. Synthetic control templates were spiked into each sample at limiting dilution to estimate reads per starting template. Reads of 87 bp were generated by sequencing on the Illumina HiSeq System. The authors processed their data as follows. PCR and sequencing errors were removed by a nearest neighbor algorithm that merged closely related sequences. TCR overlap was defined as the percentage of unique tumor TCR beta sequences that were also present in the same patient's peripheral blood. Sourced from immuneACCESS, this table was stored by TCRdb with only in-frame sequences that have V and J called. A share of the clones is absent; for the studies checked, an unresolved V gene accounts for under half, and the remainder has no known explanation. V, J and clone size are taken as reported in that table, and D and trimming were inferred from the DNA itself. In this sample the table shows around 90,000 clones, roughly three quarters of which occur a single time. The top ten clones comprise roughly 5.6% of the sample.

With respect to this clone: Its antigen specificity is not known. No much larger clone is present one base from it, and per-base qualities are unavailable.

Patients were selected on the basis of adequate residual fresh-frozen tumor tissue and more than two years of available survival data. None of the glioblastoma patients carried an isocitrate dehydrogenase mutation, although molecular status otherwise varied. PBMC were collected before vaccination, two weeks after the third vaccination, and at tumor progression if tumor progression occurred. The Qiagen DNeasy Blood extraction Kit was used for extraction of genomic DNA. Results and caveats for the whole study, not just this receptor: The cohort was small and heterogeneous, few patients had complete blood and tumor sets, and even fewer had initial-recurrent tumor pairs. No direct relationship between TCR clonality and survival was found, suggesting that a diverse polyclonal response may matter. Longer time to progression and overall survival after dendritic cell vaccination were predicted by higher estimated pretreatment TIL content. The three-group TCR overlap response model was characterized as speculative, and prospective validation of the model was stated to be required.

This TCR was recovered from a human donor with glioblastoma. Sequenced material: blood, taken before dendritic cell vaccination. The chain is encoded by TRBV10-3 joined to TRBJ1-3, with the D gene not clear enough to name. The DNA is as follows: TGTGCCATCACCGCTGGAAACACCATATATTTT. Translated, this gives CAITAGNTIYF.